This is a list of T cell receptor beta chains from one sample in a study of blood T cell repertoires in COVID-19. TCRdb keeps only in-frame clones here, not all; method: immunoSEQ multiplex PCR. The sample has 160,000 or so clones, 80% to 95% seen once; the top ten hold 2%. Sequencing was performed on peripheral blood. The receptors originated from a woman aged 55-75 years with COVID-19, enrolled during active disease. The conserved cysteine and the conserved F or W are not part of the CDR3 here.

J | V | CDR3
TRBJ2-1 | TRBV7-8 | ASSYRLAGNNEQF
TRBJ2-3 | TRBV6-1 | ASSETAGGRRGTQY
TRBJ1-1 | TRBV7-2 | ASSSDRAAF
TRBJ1-2 | TRBV2 | ASSETGQGYGYT
TRBJ2-7 | TRBV30 | AWAGGAYEQY
TRBJ1-2 | TRBV9 | ASSATGTGYT
TRBJ1-1 | TRBV6-6 | ASSYGGRGDTEAF
TRBJ1-1 | TRBV19 | ASRGTGINTEAF
TRBJ1-1 | TRBV4-1 | ASSQAGSLEAF
TRBJ1-2 | TRBV7-3 | ASSPSQGGGYT
TRBJ1-5 | TRBV7-9 | ASSPGQGNNQPQH
TRBJ2-7 | TRBV6-1 | ASSEYFQFRVPYEQY
TRBJ1-2 | TRBV6-6 | ASREGAGNYGYT
TRBJ1-1 | TRBV7-9 | ASSHLRGNTEAF
TRBJ1-1 | TRBV6-1 | ASSEVLFGGNTEAF
TRBJ2-7 | TRBV7-3 | ASSLYGGSYEQY
TRBJ1-4 | TRBV6-1 | ASSEARGREKLF
TRBJ1-1 | TRBV25-1 | ASSEWSPNHFEAF
TRBJ1-5 | TRBV2 | ASRGQSGSNQPQH
TRBJ1-5 | TRBV30 | AWTRGGGGNQPQH
TRBJ1-6 | TRBV7-8 | ASSRDTRGNSPLH
TRBJ1-5 | TRBV21-1 | ASRGTGNQPQH
TRBJ2-7 | TRBV4-3 | ASSLRQGLYEQY
TRBJ2-3 | TRBV11-3 | ASSLAVAPGGSTDTQY
TRBJ2-7 | TRBV6-5 | ASSLDRTHYEQY
TRBJ2-5 | TRBV7-2 | ASSWRDSQETQY
TRBJ1-1 | TRBV5-4 | ASSPPLGGATEAF
TRBJ1-1 | TRBV13 | ASSKQGAGTEAF
TRBJ1-4 | TRBV7-9 | ASSERTGDELF